One T cell receptor (beta chain) is described in this entry. Some clones are missing from TCRdb's copy, which holds only in-frame ones; the method was immunoSEQ multiplex PCR. The table lists about 59,000 clones, 70% to 80% of them singletons. The entry originates in a study of blood T cell repertoires in COVID-19. The V gene's germline CDR1 is SGHRS and CDR2 YFSETQ. The CDR3 loop spans 16 amino acids. Trimming removed 4 bases at V and 4 bases at J, with 18 bases between. The rearrangement joins TRBV5-1 to TRBJ2-1; D perhaps matches TRBD2 (6 bases). The sequenced sample was peripheral blood. This clonotype originated in a human donor in a cohort sampled during active COVID-19. The CDR3 protein is CASSLGETRLYNEQFF. Here the CDR3 DNA reads TGCGCCAGCAGCCTGGGAGAGACTAGACTATACAATGAGCAGTTCTTC.